This TCR beta chain was obtained from a study of blood T cell repertoires in COVID-19. Whole-study context: Sites in the United States, Italy and Spain provided acute and convalescent COVID-19 samples. PBMCs, B-cell-depleted T cells, or T cells were the source of the cDNA or gDNA that made up the material.

This clone occurred once. Trimming cost V 3 bases and J 6 bases, with 14 bases left between them. Germline V gene sequence: CDR1 KGHDR, CDR2 SFDVKD. This CDR3 contains 15 residues. Methods used by the authors: Amplification of reference gene primers was used by the study to estimate nucleated cell counts. The repertoire was sequenced with immunoSEQ multiplex PCR; TCRdb's copy has only in-frame clones and lacks some. The DNA gave D and trimming, while V, J and clone size come from that table. This sample yields under 200,000 clones, of which roughly 78% are seen a single time; 8.1% belongs to the top ten.

The sequence came from a woman between 55 and 75 years old with COVID-19, enrolled during active disease. The chain has TRBV24-1 and TRBJ1-5, with D possibly TRBD1 on 6 matching bases. The sequenced material came from peripheral blood. CDR3 nucleotides: TGTGCCACCAGTGATCAACAGGGTATTGGTCAGCCCCAGCATTTT. Translation gives CATSDQQGIGQPQHF.